The T cell receptor beta chain under discussion was sequenced for a study of shared clonotypes between healthy human individuals. Whole-study results and caveats: In contrast to clonotypes shared by all four donors, non-shared clonotypes had lower generation probabilities. Naive CD4 clonotype sharing across a few donors was 4% to 5.5%. Despite large depth, rarefaction showed incomplete sorted-subset sequencing.

Some clones are missing from TCRdb's copy, which holds only in-frame ones; the method was immunoSEQ multiplex PCR. The repertoire includes around 1.4 million clones, about 98.5% of them detected once, and 0.3% to 0.45% sits in the top ten. With V trimmed by 4 bases and J by 2 bases, 3 bases remained unmatched. Germline V CDR1 and CDR2: LGHNT, FRNRAP. This CDR3 contains 14 residues. In this sample, this clone turned up once. Its specificity is not known. The clonotype was recovered from a young man in good health. The sequencing sample was made of naive CD4+ T cells sorted from blood. Subset defined: CD45RA+ positively selected. The chain couples TRBV12-5 to TRBJ2-3; 7 nucleotides line up with TRBD1. CDR3 nucleotide sequence: TGTGCTAGTGGTTGGGACAGCCTCACAGATACGCAGTATTTT. Encoded protein: CASGWDSLTDTQYF.